This TCR beta chain stems from a study of blood T cell repertoires in COVID-19. This CDR3 contains 16 residues. With V trimmed by 2 bases and J by 6 bases, 9 bases remained unmatched. Per germline, CDR1 LNHDA and CDR2 SQIVND (reference sequence). Generated by immunoSEQ multiplex PCR, the TCRdb table keeps only in-frame clones and is missing some. Seen here are 200,000 to 250,000 clones, over 75% observed once, and the top ten hold about 2%. The TCR originated in a man between 40 and 49 years old with active or convalescent COVID-19. What was sequenced was peripheral blood. The chain employs TRBV19 and TRBJ1-2; TRBD1 aligns across 10 bases. This CDR3 is CASSIQSGTGVHGYTF. CDR3 nucleotide sequence: TGTGCCAGTAGTATACAATCCGGGACAGGGGTACATGGCTACACCTTC.